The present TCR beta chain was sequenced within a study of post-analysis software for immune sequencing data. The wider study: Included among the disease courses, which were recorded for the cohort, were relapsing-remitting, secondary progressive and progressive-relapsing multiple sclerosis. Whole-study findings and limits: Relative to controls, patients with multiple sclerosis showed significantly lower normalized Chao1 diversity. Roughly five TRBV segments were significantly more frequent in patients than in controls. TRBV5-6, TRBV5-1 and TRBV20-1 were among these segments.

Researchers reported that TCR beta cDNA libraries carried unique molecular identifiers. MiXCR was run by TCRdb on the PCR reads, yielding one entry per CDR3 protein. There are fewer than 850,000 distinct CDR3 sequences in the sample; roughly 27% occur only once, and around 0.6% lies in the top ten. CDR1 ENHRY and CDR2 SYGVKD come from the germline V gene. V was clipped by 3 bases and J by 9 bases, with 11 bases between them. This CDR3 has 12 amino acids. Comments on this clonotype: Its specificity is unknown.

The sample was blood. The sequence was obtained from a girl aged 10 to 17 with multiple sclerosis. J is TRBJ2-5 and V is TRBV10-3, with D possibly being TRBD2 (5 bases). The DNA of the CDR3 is TGTGCCATCAGTGAATTGGACTCGTCCCAGTACTTC. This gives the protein CAISELDSSQYF.